The 20 T cell receptor beta chains in this list originate from one sample, sequenced in a study of blood T cell repertoires in COVID-19. The table came from immunoSEQ multiplex PCR; TCRdb's copy has only in-frame clones and leaves some out. The sample lists under 150,000 clones, 75% to 90% occurring once. Sample: peripheral blood. These receptor sequences come from a human donor in a cohort sampled during active COVID-19.

This clone was counted a few times. V is TRBV6-6 and J is TRBJ1-1; D gene uncertain. V dropped 2 bases and J dropped 1 base, with 14 bases sitting between them. The CDR3 is 16 residues long. In germline, CDR1 is MNHNY, CDR2 SVGAGI (reference sequence). The chain's CDR3 is CASSYDRSVGNTEAFF. The CDR3 DNA is TGTGCCAGCAGTTACGATCGGTCGGTCGGGAACACTGAAGCTTTCTTT.

Only one count was recorded for this clone. The rearrangement joins TRBV19 to TRBJ2-1, with a possible D match to TRBD2 (6 bases). Trimming cost V 7 bases and J 0 bases, with 10 bases left between them. Germline assignment: CDR1 LNHDA and CDR2 SQIVND (reference sequence). The CDR3 runs to 14 residues. As DNA, the CDR3 is TGTGCCAGTAATGCGGGGAGCTCCTACAATGAGCAGTTCTTC. Its translation: CASNAGSSYNEQFF.

The chain carries TRBV7-2 and TRBJ1-1; D remains unclear. Per the germline V gene, CDR1 is SGHTA and CDR2 is FQGNSA. CDR3 length equals 13 residues. Between the trimmed V and J ends, which lost 1 base and 1 base, there was a span of 4 bases. CDR3 bases: TGTGCCAGCAGCTTAGGGAGGAACACTGAAGCTTTCTTT. This translates into CASSLGRNTEAFF.

The V and J genes are TRBV7-8 and TRBJ1-2, with D unclear. Germline V gives CDR1 SGHVS, CDR2 FQNEAQ. The CDR3 contains 12 residues. V lost 3 bases to trimming and J lost 3 bases, with 5 bases between them. CDR3 in amino acids: CASSFSDYGYTF. In DNA, the CDR3 is TGTGCCAGCAGCTTTTCGGACTATGGCTACACCTTC.

This clone came up once. The chain combines TRBV7-2 with TRBJ1-6; 10 positions match TRBD1. Looked up from germline, CDR1 is SGHTA and CDR2 is FQGNSA. With V trimmed by 5 bases and J by 19 bases, 11 bases remained unmatched. The CDR3 has 13 residues. Here the CDR3 reads CASSGPGQGSPHF. Written as DNA, the CDR3 is TGTGCCAGCAGCGGGCCGGGACAGGGGTCCCCGCACTTT.

The table lists this clone with a count of one. This rearrangement joins TRBV30 to TRBJ2-3, with TRBD2 matching over 11 bases. Germline CDR1 reads GTSNPN; CDR2 reads SVGIG (reference sequence). The V gene end was trimmed by 2 bases and the J gene end by 4 bases; junction bases not matched to a gene: 8. This CDR3 has 16 residues. CDR3 sequence reads: CAWSRDSGGAPDTQYF. The CDR3, as DNA: TGTGCCTGGAGTAGGGATAGCGGGGGGGCACCAGATACGCAGTATTTT.

The V and J genes are TRBV20-1 and TRBJ1-2; no clear D. There are 11 residues in the CDR3. The V end was cut by 4 bases, the J end by 9 bases, with 12 bases between. Per the germline V gene, CDR1 is DFQATT and CDR2 is SNEGSKA (reference sequence). CDR3: CSATSRGRYTF. In nucleotides, the CDR3 is TGCAGTGCTACCTCCCGCGGCCGCTACACCTTC.

V gene TRBV7-2 combines with J gene TRBJ2-7; TRBD2 matches at 7 bases. The CDR3 sequence is 15 residues long. Germline CDR1 SGHTA, CDR2 FQGNSA. V was clipped by 5 bases and J by 3 bases; unmatched bases: 10. CDR3 in amino acids: CASSAATVAGYEQYF. The CDR3 DNA sequence: TGTGCCAGCAGCGCGGCGACCGTAGCGGGCTACGAGCAGTACTTC.

This clone was picked up one time. The chain uses TRBV24-1 and TRBJ2-7, with 8 bases matching TRBD1. The CDR3 has 16 residues. V was clipped by 4 bases and J by 0 bases; unmatched bases: 7. Germline values: CDR1 KGHDR, CDR2 SFDVKD. CDR3 bases: TGTGCCACCAGTGACCCGGACAGGGAGAGCTCCTACGAGCAGTACTTC. Its protein is CATSDPDRESSYEQYF.

V and J are TRBV5-1 and TRBJ2-2, with TRBD1 matching over 11 bases. This CDR3 comprises 18 residues. V lost 2 bases and J lost 4; bases outside the gene matches: 10. Per the germline V gene, CDR1 is SGHRS and CDR2 is YFSETQ. As DNA, the CDR3 is TGCGCCAGCAGCTTAAGACCTGGGACAGGGGGTATCACCGGGGAGCTGTTTTTT. Its protein product is CASSLRPGTGGITGELFF.

The chain has TRBV11-2 and TRBJ2-1; TRBD1 matches at 7 bases. Looked up from germline, CDR1 is SGHAT and CDR2 is FQNNGV. This CDR3 spans 15 amino acids. With V trimmed by 2 bases and J by 6 bases, 7 bases remained unmatched. CDR3 amino acids: CASSLRGQRLNEQFF. CDR3 DNA sequence: TGTGCCAGCAGCTTAAGGGGACAGAGACTCAATGAGCAGTTCTTC.

V is TRBV28 and J is TRBJ2-7, with a possible D match to TRBD1 (6 bases). V gave up 2 bases and J gave up 9 bases, with 11 bases separating them. CDR3 length: 12 residues. Per germline, CDR1 MDHEN and CDR2 SYDVKM. The CDR3 region is CASSLTGQPQYF. CDR3 in DNA: TGTGCCAGCAGTTTAACCGGACAGCCGCAGTACTTC.

V is TRBV30 and J is TRBJ1-3; D unresolved. The CDR3 sequence is 15 residues long. V lost 0 bases and J 0 bases, leaving 9 bases between the germline ends. Germline values: CDR1 GTSNPN, CDR2 SVGIG (reference sequence). The CDR3 nucleotides read TGTGCCTGGAGTGTAAACGGGTACTCTGGAAACACCATATATTTT. Protein sequence: CAWSVNGYSGNTIYF.

The chain has TRBV19 and TRBJ1-2, with 8 nucleotides matching TRBD1. This CDR3 is 13 amino acids long. Germline CDR1 is LNHDA and CDR2 is SQIVND (reference sequence). V lost 5 bases and J lost 1; bases outside the gene matches: 0. CDR3 DNA: TGTGCCAGTAGTGGACAGGGTAACTATGGCTACACCTTC. Protein product: CASSGQGNYGYTF.

The chain joins TRBV6-5 to TRBJ2-3; D perhaps matches TRBD2 (6 bases). CDR1 is MNHEY and CDR2 is SVGAGI in the germline V gene. Trimming removed 8 bases from V and 4 bases from J, with 13 bases in between. This CDR3 spans 13 amino acids. In DNA, the CDR3 is TGTGCCAGCCATAAAAGGGAGGCAGATACGCAGTATTTT. This encodes CASHKREADTQYF.

This clone was counted a few times. This sequence joins TRBV10-1 and TRBJ2-7, with D maybe TRBD2 (6 bases). Germline V gene sequence: CDR1 WNHNN, CDR2 SYGVQD (reference sequence). CDR3 length: 11 residues. V gave up 8 bases and J gave up 6 bases, with 11 bases separating them. The CDR3 DNA reads as TGCGCCAGCCCCTGGGAGGCCGAGCAGTACTTC. Translating it yields CASPWEAEQYF.

This clone was seen once. V is TRBV19 and J is TRBJ2-3, with 8 nucleotides matching TRBD2. From germline, CDR1 is LNHDA and CDR2 SQIVND (reference sequence). The trim removed 7 bases at V and 7 bases at J, leaving 7 bases unmatched. The length of the CDR3 is 13 residues. The CDR3 reads CASKTGGTNTQYF. CDR3 in DNA: TGTGCCAGTAAAACGGGGGGGACGAATACGCAGTATTTT.

The CDR3 here is CASSPGGGGYEQYF. The CDR3 coding sequence is TGTGCCAGCAGCCCGGGGGGAGGGGGATACGAGCAGTACTTC. The chain has TRBV5-4 and TRBJ2-7; D is perhaps TRBD2 (7 bases). Germline V lookup: CDR1 SGHNT, CDR2 YYREEE (reference sequence). The V end lost 4 bases, the J end lost 4 bases, and 15 bases lay between the germline ends. There are 14 residues in the CDR3.

V and J are TRBV27 and TRBJ2-1; TRBD1 aligns across 11 bases. Germline CDR1 and CDR2: MNHEY and SMNVEV (reference sequence). V trimming: 4 bases; J trimming: 7 bases; junction bases outside the gene matches: 9. The CDR3 covers 16 residues. This CDR3 is CASSSRGTGGGNEQFF. The CDR3 region has the DNA TGTGCCAGCAGTTCCAGAGGGACAGGGGGTGGGAATGAGCAGTTCTTC.

This rearrangement joins TRBV19 to TRBJ1-5; D is uncertain. The CDR3 has 12 residues. Trimming shortened V by 8 bases and J by 4 bases, and 9 bases separated the two germline ends. Germline-derived CDR1 and CDR2 are LNHDA and SQIVND (reference sequence). In nucleotides, the CDR3 is TGTGCCAGTCATTCCGGGAATCAGCCCCAGCATTTT. Translating it yields CASHSGNQPQHF.